Presented here are 13 T cell receptor beta chains from one specimen sequenced in a study of blood T cell repertoires in COVID-19. The table came from immunoSEQ multiplex PCR; TCRdb's copy has only in-frame clones and leaves some out. The sample consists of about 160,000 clones, about 92% of them appearing once. The sequencing input was peripheral blood. These receptors originate from a woman aged 55-75 years with COVID-19, enrolled during active disease.

The rearrangement uses TRBV9 and TRBJ1-2, with TRBD1 matching 8 bases. With 3 bases clipped from V and 4 bases from J, the junction kept 5 bases outside the gene matches. This CDR3 region has 14 residues. Germline CDR1 and CDR2: SGDLS and YYNGEE. CDR3 amino acids: CASSETGASYGYTF. The DNA for the CDR3 is TGTGCCAGCAGCGAGACAGGGGCTAGCTATGGCTACACCTTC.

The chain links TRBV5-6 to TRBJ1-2, with D possibly being TRBD1 (6 bases). Germline V gene data show CDR1 as SGHDT and CDR2 as YYEEEE. CDR3 size: 16 residues. V lost 5 bases and J lost 4, with 21 bases in between. The CDR3 reads CASRAVTGKLVYGYTF. CDR3 DNA sequence: TGTGCCAGCAGAGCAGTCACAGGGAAATTGGTCTATGGCTACACCTTC.

The chain uses TRBV4-2 and TRBJ1-6, with 7 bases lining up with TRBD1. The CDR3 consists of 16 residues. CDR1 and CDR2 from the germline V gene are LGHNA and YNFKEQ. Losses at the gene ends were 0 bases for V and 6 bases for J; bases not matched to a gene: 5. The chain's CDR3 is CASSQEGQRINSPLHF. In nucleotides, the CDR3 is TGTGCCAGCAGCCAAGAGGGACAGCGAATTAATTCACCCCTCCACTTT.

This sequence joins TRBV27 and TRBJ1-2, with 9 nucleotides matching TRBD1. J lost 11 bases, V lost 5 bases, and 9 bases had no gene match. CDR3 length equals 13 residues. CDR1 is MNHEY and CDR2 is SMNVEV in the germline V gene (reference sequence). CDR3 DNA sequence: TGTGCCAGCAGTCTGACAGGGGGGGGTTTTTACACCTTC. Amino acid sequence: CASSLTGGGFYTF.

The chain combines TRBV4-2 with TRBJ2-2; TRBD1 matches 9 bases. The CDR3 is made up of 18 amino acids. CDR1 and CDR2 from the germline V gene are LGHNA and YNFKEQ. With V trimmed by 4 bases and J by 4 bases, 13 bases remained unmatched. This CDR3 is CASSPEPGQGSRTGELFF. In DNA form, the CDR3 reads TGTGCCAGCAGCCCCGAGCCGGGACAGGGATCACGCACCGGGGAGCTGTTTTTT.

This chain links TRBV15 with TRBJ1-1; D is uncertain. The CDR3 consists of 13 residues. CDR1 and CDR2 (germline): LNHNV, YYDKDF (reference sequence). V was trimmed by 4 bases and J by 4 bases, leaving 10 bases between them. Here the CDR3 DNA reads TGTGCCACCAGCACGGGATCATCCACTGAAGCTTTCTTT. Its translation is CATSTGSSTEAFF.

This rearrangement joins TRBV6-5 to TRBJ2-2; 9 bases are shared with TRBD1. The CDR3 totals 15 residues. V trimming: 7 bases; J trimming: 4 bases; junction bases outside the gene matches: 7. The germline CDR1 and CDR2 sequences are MNHEY and SVGAGI. This CDR3 reads CASIPGTGSTGELFF. The CDR3 coding sequence is TGTGCCAGCATACCCGGGACAGGGAGCACCGGGGAGCTGTTTTTT.

The chain recombines TRBV29-1 with TRBJ2-2; D is unclear. The CDR3 runs 11 residues. The germline V gene has CDR1 SQVTM and CDR2 ANQGSEA. Trimming removed 4 bases at V and 7 bases at J, with 7 bases between. The CDR3 DNA reads as TGCAGCGTTGCCCCGAGCGGGGAGCTGTTTTTT. This translates into CSVAPSGELFF.

V and J are TRBV7-8 and TRBJ2-2; 14 nucleotides line up with TRBD2. The CDR3 extends over 19 amino acids. V trimming: 6 bases; J trimming: 5 bases; junction bases outside the gene matches: 14. Germline V gene lookup returns CDR1 SGHVS and CDR2 FQNEAQ. The CDR3 is CASSTDETSGGVYTGELFF. The DNA for the CDR3 is TGTGCCAGCAGTACAGACGAGACTAGCGGGGGGGTTTATACCGGGGAGCTGTTTTTT.

The V and J genes are TRBV11-2 and TRBJ2-4, with 8 bases that match TRBD1. Per the germline V gene, CDR1 is SGHAT and CDR2 is FQNNGV. V lost 3 bases to trimming and J lost 5 bases; unmatched junction nucleotides: 15. The CDR3 extends over 18 amino acids. As DNA, the CDR3 is TGTGCCAGCAGCTTCGGGACAGGTTTTTCGGCCGTGGAAAACATTCAGTACTTC. Its translation is CASSFGTGFSAVENIQYF.

CDR3 amino acids: CASSSPGAGRTDTQYF. The CDR3 DNA reads as TGTGCCAGCAGCTCCCCAGGGGCAGGGCGCACAGATACGCAGTATTTT. V is TRBV5-4 and J is TRBJ2-3; D is perhaps TRBD1 (6 bases). The germline V gene has CDR1 SGHNT and CDR2 YYREEE (reference sequence). CDR3 length equals 16 residues. Trimming left V 3 bases short and J 1 base short, with 15 bases between.

The chain is built from TRBV9 and TRBJ2-3; tentative D call: TRBD2 (6 bases). Per germline, CDR1 SGDLS and CDR2 YYNGEE. V shed 2 bases and J shed 1 base, with 11 bases lying between them. CDR3 length equals 15 residues. The CDR3 sequence: CASSVLPGGTDTQYF. The CDR3, as DNA: TGTGCCAGCAGCGTCTTACCGGGGGGCACAGATACGCAGTATTTT.

V is TRBV2 and J is TRBJ2-7; 9 nucleotides agree with TRBD2. Trimming removed 6 bases from V and 0 bases from J; junction bases left unmatched: 9. CDR3 size: 16 residues. Germline lookup yields CDR1 SNHLY and CDR2 FYNNEI. The CDR3 sequence: CASRGEAGGSSYEQYF. In nucleotides, the CDR3 is TGTGCCAGCAGGGGTGAGGCGGGGGGGAGCTCCTACGAGCAGTACTTC.